These T cell receptor beta chains were read from a single sample in a study of CD8 T cell repertoires and HIV-1 epitope variants. These receptors' targets are unknown. Measured with immunoSEQ multiplex PCR; TCRdb has only the in-frame clones, and not every one. The table lists some 1,300 clones, 50% to 75% of them singletons. Sequencing was done on a sample of cultured CD8+ T cells derived from PBMCs. The receptor set was obtained from a male donor with HIV. Both conserved end residues are part of each CDR3. A D gene is named only where the DNA matches it firmly. Clone size, where shown, is once, few, many, or a class for clones that have expanded.

j_call v_call d_call clone_size cdr3_nt cdr3_aa
TRBJ2-1 TRBV9 . . TGTGCCAGCAGCACCCGGTGGAGGGGATCCTACAATGAGCAGTTCTTC CASSTRWRGSYNEQFF
TRBJ2-1 TRBV5-6 . . TGTGCCAGCAGCTTGGTGCAGGCCAATGAGCAGTTCTTC CASSLVQANEQFF
TRBJ2-1 TRBV7-2 . . TGTGCCAGCAGCTTAGACAGGAGCTCCTACAATGAGCAGTTCTTC CASSLDRSSYNEQFF
TRBJ2-7 TRBV19 TRBD2 once TGTGCCAGTAGTTTTACTAGCGGGAGTGGGTCCGAGCAGTACTTC CASSFTSGSGSEQYF
TRBJ2-1 TRBV4-1 TRBD2 . TGCGCCAGCAGCCAAGAAACCCCAGGGACTAGGTGGTACAATGAGCAGTTCTTC CASSQETPGTRWYNEQFF
TRBJ1-5 TRBV6-1 . . TGTGCCAGCAGCGAAGGACTGAATAGCAATCAGCCCCAGCATTTT CASSEGLNSNQPQHF
TRBJ1-1 TRBV19 . . TGTGCCAGTAGTTCCTCCGGGAGGCAAGCTTTCTTT CASSSSGRQAFF
TRBJ2-1 TRBV5-1 . . TGCGCCAGCAGCTTCGGGGGATCCTACAATGAGCAGTTCTTC CASSFGGSYNEQFF
TRBJ2-5 TRBV28 . . TGTGCCAGCAGTTCCCCTGACATGTCCCAAGAGACCCAGTACTTC CASSSPDMSQETQYF
TRBJ2-7 TRBV6-6 TRBD2 few TGTGCCAGCAGGGTGACTAGCGGGGGGGCCTACGAGCAGTACTTC CASRVTSGGAYEQYF
TRBJ2-5 TRBV6-6 . . TGTGCCAGCATCGGCAACCAAGAGACCCAGTACTTC CASIGNQETQYF
TRBJ2-7 TRBV7-9 . large TGTGCCAGCAGCTTACGAGCGGGCGAGCAGTACTTC CASSLRAGEQYF
TRBJ2-7 TRBV15 TRBD2 . TGTGCCACCAGCACGGGACTAGTGAAGACTCCCGAGCAGTACTTC CATSTGLVKTPEQYF
TRBJ2-1 TRBV15 TRBD1 . TGTGCCACCAGCATTACGACAGGGGTTGTGGACAATGAGCAGTTCTTC CATSITTGVVDNEQFF
TRBJ1-5 TRBV5-5 . . TGTGCCAGCAGCGATCACAATCAGCCCCAGCATTTT CASSDHNQPQHF
TRBJ2-3 TRBV9 TRBD1 . TGTGCCAGCAGCGCCATACAGGGGCCTCCCTTCACAGATACGCAGTATTTT CASSAIQGPPFTDTQYF
TRBJ2-7 TRBV5-8 TRBD2 . TGTGCCAGCCCGCCAGCGGGGGACTCCTACGAGCAGTACTTC CASPPAGDSYEQYF
TRBJ2-7 TRBV19 . once TGTGCCAGTGCCGCGGGACCCACCTACGAGCAGTACTTC CASAAGPTYEQYF
TRBJ2-5 TRBV28 . once TGTGCCAGCAGCACTCGTAGGAGGGACGAGACCCAGTACTTC CASSTRRRDETQYF
TRBJ1-3 TRBV29-1 . . TGCAGCGTTGTACTTCCCTCTGGAAACACCATATATTTT CSVVLPSGNTIYF
TRBJ2-7 TRBV7-9 . . TGTGCCAGCAGCGGCAAGGCAGGGGAGTACGAGCAGTACTTC CASSGKAGEYEQYF
TRBJ1-2 TRBV19 . . TGTGCCAGTAGTATTCTGACGGAGGGGTTAACCGGCTACACCTTC CASSILTEGLTGYTF
TRBJ2-7 TRBV4-2 . large TGTGCCAGCAGCCCTACAGGCGGGCGGGACGAGCAGTACTTC CASSPTGGRDEQYF
TRBJ2-6 TRBV28 . . TGTGCCAGCAGGGGACCCTCTGGGGCCAACGTCCTGACTTTC CASRGPSGANVLTF
TRBJ1-4 TRBV29-1 . . TGCAGCGTTGAGGGAGACTCTAATGAAAAACTGTTTTTT CSVEGDSNEKLFF
TRBJ2-5 TRBV30 . . TGTGCCTGGAGTGTACTCAGTGGCGAGACCCAGTACTTC CAWSVLSGETQYF
TRBJ2-1 TRBV9 . once TGTGCCAGCAGCGCTATAGACAATAGCCGTGTTGAGCAGTTCTTC CASSAIDNSRVEQFF
TRBJ2-1 TRBV6-5 . . TGTGCCAGCAGTTACTCGTTAGTCGATGAGCAGTTCTTC CASSYSLVDEQFF
TRBJ2-7 TRBV19 . large TGTGCCAGTAGTACCCTAGCGACAGAATACGAGCAGTACTTC CASSTLATEYEQYF
TRBJ2-7 TRBV2 . . TGTGCCAGCAGTTTACGGGGCCTTTGGGAGCAGTACTTC CASSLRGLWEQYF
TRBJ2-1 TRBV5-4 . . TGTGCCAGCAGCCACTGGAACACTCAGAATGAGCAGTTCTTC CASSHWNTQNEQFF
TRBJ1-1 TRBV6-5 . . TGTGCCAGCAGCTCCCTCGGGACCTACACTGAAGCTTTCTTT CASSSLGTYTEAFF
TRBJ1-2 TRBV28 . few TGTGCCAGCAGTCCCTTCTCCAGGGAGCATGGCTACACCTTC CASSPFSREHGYTF
TRBJ1-5 TRBV5-1 . . TGCGCCAGCAGCTTGAATGGTGGTAATCAGCCCCAGCATTTT CASSLNGGNQPQHF
TRBJ2-2 TRBV5-1 . . TGCGCCAGCAGCTTGTCCGGGCCGGCCGGGGAGCTGTTTTTT CASSLSGPAGELFF
TRBJ2-7 TRBV7-9 . . TGTGCCAGCAGCTTAGCGGCCAGCTCCTACGAGCAGTACTTC CASSLAASSYEQYF
TRBJ1-2 TRBV28 . . TGTGCCACTACCCTTGGGACGTACACCTTC CATTLGTYTF
TRBJ2-3 TRBV13 . . TGTGCCAGCAGCCAACGCCCCTCGGGCACAGATACGCAGTATTTT CASSQRPSGTDTQYF
TRBJ1-1 TRBV28 TRBD1 once TGTGCCAGCAGTTTGATGTCCGGGACAGTGAACACTGAAGCTTTCTTT CASSLMSGTVNTEAFF
TRBJ2-7 TRBV28 . once TGTGCCAGCAGCCCCCCGGACAGCTACGAGCAGTACTTC CASSPPDSYEQYF
TRBJ2-3 TRBV7-8 TRBD2 . TGTGCCAGCAGCTTAGGTTACGCGGGGGGTCCCACAGATACGCAGTATTTT CASSLGYAGGPTDTQYF
TRBJ2-5 TRBV14 TRBD1 . TGTGCCAGCAGCCCCTGGACAGGGGGCCAAGAGACCCAGTACTTC CASSPWTGGQETQYF
TRBJ2-3 TRBV9 . . TGTGCCAGCACCCTAATTAACCCAGGGGCGTATTTT CASTLINPGAYF
TRBJ2-1 TRBV27 TRBD1 hyperexpanded TGTGCCAGCAGTTTATCACAGGGGATATCCTACAATGAGCAGTTCTTC CASSLSQGISYNEQFF
TRBJ2-6 TRBV10-3 . large TGTGCCATCAGTGAGTCTCTGGGGGTATCTGGGGCCAACGTCCTGACTTTC CAISESLGVSGANVLTF